Given below is one T cell receptor beta chain in context. The sample comes from a study of blood T cell repertoires in COVID-19. Study-level information: Samples representing acute and convalescent COVID-19 were sourced from the United States, Italy and Spain. The analysed material was cDNA or gDNA that came from T cells, B-cell-depleted T cells, or PBMCs.

In the authors' workflow: Nucleated cell counts were estimated from reference gene primer amplification. Here immunoSEQ multiplex PCR was the method, and the copy in TCRdb shows in-frame clones only, minus some. The V and J calls and clone size were taken over from that table, and D and trimming were inferred from the DNA. The sample consists of roughly 240,000 clones, 70% to 90% of them appearing once. The sequenced sample consisted of peripheral blood. This TCR was sampled from a man aged 18 to 29 with active or convalescent COVID-19.

CDR3 sequence reads: CASSGTGGALEQYF. CDR3 DNA: TGTGCCAGCAGTGGAACAGGGGGCGCATTAGAGCAGTACTTC. The chain employs TRBV2 and TRBJ2-7; 9 bases match TRBD1. This CDR3 has 14 residues. V was clipped by 4 bases and J by 7 bases; unmatched bases: 8. CDR1 is SNHLY and CDR2 is FYNNEI in the germline V gene.